The clone carrying this T cell receptor beta chain was found once. Antigen unknown. This CDR3 region has 13 residues. The germline gives CDR1 SGHVS, CDR2 FQNEAQ. Trimming took off 5 bases at V and 9 bases at J, with 16 bases between the two ends. cDNA prepared by RNA extraction and subsequent reverse transcription served as the template for sequencing. Assay used: immunoSEQ multiplex PCR; TCRdb lists only in-frame clones, some missing. Altogether 87,000 or so clones are present, about 71% being singletons, with the ten largest covering roughly 17%. This sample was taken from a study of CD8+ T cells in alopecia areata. The treatment: oral pan-JAK inhibitor, 5-10 mg twice daily. Peripheral blood and lesional scalp punch biopsies came from alopecia areata patients. Overall study results and limits: Many expanded lesional clones remained in scalp and blood on tofacitinib. Scalp clonality dropped significantly under tofacitinib, as did expanded CD8+ top-100 clones. Scalp repertoires also include resident alphabeta T cells from normal skin.

This chain links TRBV7-8 with TRBJ1-1, with D perhaps matching TRBD1 (6 bases). The sample was CD8+ T cells sorted from blood, taken at week 44, from a patient treated with tofacitinib. The source of this sequence is a human donor with alopecia areata. CDR3 nucleotides: TGTGCCAGCAGCCAGGGCTCAGGGGCCCAAGCTTTCTTT. Translation: CASSQGSGAQAFF.